This note documents a single T cell receptor (beta chain) sequence. There is no known antigen for this receptor. No base quality information exists; no much larger clone differs at one position. The entry originates in a study of T cell responses to AZD1222 COVID-19 vaccine (dated by TCRdb to the early 2020s). Some background on the complete study: Because spike-specific TCR depth and breadth did not differ between the two schedules, AZD1222 recipients who got a second dose at roughly 4 weeks were pooled with those who got a second dose at roughly 12 weeks. A total of under 250 trial participants underwent TCR sequencing, of whom some 200 had received two doses of AZD1222 and 26 had received two doses of the MenACWY control vaccine. Enrollment into the trials was organized by age into subgroups of 18-55, 56-69 and 70-plus years, and those subgroups contained roughly 150, 30 and 60 TCR-sequenced participants, respectively. General findings and caveats noted by the study authors: The 56-69-year group was small, and its depth increase did not reach significance, likely because of low power. Participants were mostly white British, with more females than males. The authors suggested clonal diversity may have been underestimated. Vaccine-associated CD4 TCRs spanned the whole spike protein, with dominant responses in regions 160-218 and 743-854. Conclusions about previously exposed vaccinees were limited because only six or seven AZD1222 recipients were SARS-CoV-2 seropositive at baseline. Reportedly, close to half of the unique spike-specific TCRs recognized epitopes lying outside the regions that are mutated in the B.1.351 and B.1.1.7 variants. Because no day 14 peak-response samples were available, repertoires were characterized only after the peak T cell response. Spike-specific TCR breadth and depth rose significantly after two AZD1222 doses compared with day 0 and with MenACWY recipients.

The meaning of the sample's time point label: baseline before first vaccination. Vaccinee samples were obtained from the UK trials COV001 and COV002, which included a single-blind randomized controlled phase 2/3 trial of AZD1222 (ChAdOx1 nCoV-19) in healthy adults. For TCRbeta chain sequencing, PBMC samples were collected from trial participants at day 0 and at day 28 after the second dose. The CDR3 regions of human TCRbeta chains were analyzed by immunosequencing. In the original analysis: Repertoire TCRs were matched against a reference library of SARS-CoV-2-specific TCRs generated with the MIRA antigen-specificity platform. Breadth meant the fraction of unique TCRs that were SARS-CoV-2-associated, whereas depth meant the fraction of total T cells that were SARS-CoV-2-associated. Each spike-specific TCR was assigned to its reactive spike region and to a CD4 or CD8 class using the MIRA data. Log10-transformed breadth and depth values were compared by one-way ANOVA with Sidak's multiple comparisons tests. TCRdb retrieved this table from immuneACCESS and kept in-frame rearrangements only. Not all clones are present; in checked studies, unresolved V genes account for under half, and no reason is known for the remainder. V, J and clone size reflect that table, while D and trimming were determined from the DNA. The sample profile shows 60,000 to 75,000 clones; about 79% of them were found once. The ten largest clones add up to approximately 20% of the sample.

There are 14 amino acids in the CDR3, from cysteine to phenylalanine inclusive. Just CDR3 DNA is preserved here, 42 bases in frame from base 1. Trimming removed 0 bases from V and 7 bases from J; the gene matches leave 5 bases unexplained. CDR1 and CDR2 are drawn from the germline V gene: MNHEY, SVGAGI. Sequenced material: peripheral blood, taken on day 0 of AZD1222 vaccination. The chain uses TRBV6-5 and TRBJ2-5; the junction holds 7 bases that match TRBD1. This sequence was found in an adult in good health. The bases are TGTGCCAGCAGTTACTCGAACAGGGGTGGGACCCAGTACTTC. Its translation is CASSYSNRGGTQYF.